The 26 T cell receptor beta chains listed next were all sequenced from one sample in a study of T cell clonality in common variable immunodeficiency. TCRdb's copy holds only in-frame clones and misses some; the assay was immunoSEQ multiplex PCR. The data list 75,000 to 85,000 clones, none observed once; around 0.8% falls to the top ten. Sequenced input: peripheral blood mononuclear cells. These TCRs come from a person between 18 and 69 years old in good health.

This clone was recorded many times. The read halts 3 residues ahead of the CDR3 end, with the missing end drawn from the germline J gene. This chain joins TRBV19 and TRBJ2-1; 7 bases match TRBD2. The CDR3 sequence is 16 residues long. Germline V gene data show CDR1 as LNHDA and CDR2 as SQIVND (reference sequence). V trimming: 5 bases; J trimming: 0 bases; junction bases outside the gene matches: 7. CDR3 protein: CASSLLAESSYNEQFF. The sequenced part of the CDR3 DNA is TGTGCCAGTAGTCTGCTAGCGGAAAGCTCCTACAATGAG.

This clone was counted ten times or more. The read ends 3 residues shy of where the CDR3 ends; the end is completed using the germline J gene. This chain connects TRBV6-1 to TRBJ1-1; D may be TRBD1 (5 bases). The CDR3 consists of 13 residues. V lost 3 bases and J lost 4, with 9 bases in between. Germline assignment: CDR1 MNHNS and CDR2 SASEGT. The CDR3: CASSETRGTEAFF. The DNA read from the CDR3 is TGTGCCAGCAGTGAGACGAGGGGCACTGAA.

This clone has at least ten counts. The CDR3 goes on 3 residues after the read ends, and that part is filled in from the germline J gene. The V gene is TRBV5-1, the J gene TRBJ2-7; the D gene is possibly TRBD1 (6 bases). Trimming removed 1 base at V and 1 base at J, with 9 bases between. The CDR3 consists of 14 residues. Germline-derived CDR1 and CDR2 are SGHRS and YFSETQ. CDR3 DNA (partial): TGCGCCAGCAGCTTGTCAAGGGGGTCCTACGAG. This sequence encodes CASSLSRGSYE. The whole CDR3 region reads CASSLSRGSYEQYF.

This clone was counted many times. The CDR3 extends 3 residues past the end of the read, so its final part is completed from the germline J gene. The V gene is TRBV20-1, the J gene TRBJ2-7, with D tentatively TRBD2 (6 bases). Germline V lookup: CDR1 DFQATT, CDR2 SNEGSKA (reference sequence). Trimming removed 0 bases at V and 2 bases at J, with 14 bases between. This CDR3 contains 15 residues. The CDR3 reads CSARDAQRVAYEQYF. The sequenced CDR3 bases are TGCAGTGCTAGAGATGCCCAGCGGGTAGCCTACGAG.

In this sample, this clone turned up a few times. The read gets to within 3 residues of the CDR3 end, and the germline J gene fills in the rest. This chain joins TRBV10-3 and TRBJ2-7; 8 bases map to TRBD1. J lost 6 bases, V lost 0 bases, and 7 bases had no gene match. The CDR3 is 15 amino acids. The germline V gene encodes CDR1 ENHRY and CDR2 SYGVKD. Here the CDR3 reads CAISESGQGSFEQYF. CDR3 bases read: TGTGCCATCAGTGAGTCAGGACAGGGCTCGTTCGAG.

This clone was recorded at least ten times. The CDR3 is cut off 3 residues early in the read; its end comes from the germline J gene. V usage is TRBV19 and J usage is TRBJ2-2; TRBD1 matches at 7 bases. Germline-derived CDR1 and CDR2 are LNHDA and SQIVND (reference sequence). The CDR3 spans 14 residues. V dropped 7 bases and J dropped 8; count of bases not matched to a gene: 10. The DNA read from the CDR3 is TGTGCCAGTACCCAAGGACAGGTATCGGGGGAG. Translating it yields CASTQGQVSGE. The entire CDR3 reads CASTQGQVSGELFF.

This clone was seen many times. The read ends 3 residues shy of where the CDR3 ends; the end is completed using the germline J gene. The chain combines TRBV30 with TRBJ1-2; 8 bases line up with TRBD1. This CDR3 is 14 amino acids long. Germline assignment: CDR1 GTSNPN and CDR2 SVGIG (reference sequence). The junction had 9 bases not matched to a gene; V was cut back by 5 bases and J by 4 bases. CDR3 DNA, as far as it was read: TGTGCCTGGGTACCAGGGGGCGCACGCTATGGC. Translation gives CAWVPGGARYG. The full CDR3 protein reads CAWVPGGARYGYTF.

A remark on this clone: The read halts 3 residues ahead of the CDR3 end, with the missing end drawn from the germline J gene. This chain uses TRBV20-1 with TRBJ2-7, with D possibly matching TRBD1 (5 bases). Germline lookup yields CDR1 DFQATT and CDR2 SNEGSKA (reference sequence). V lost 5 bases and J lost 3, with 20 bases in between. The CDR3 loop spans 15 amino acids. The CDR3 DNA, read in part, is TGCAGTGCTCAGCCTGGGGCAGGGCTGGGCTACGAG. It translates to CSAQPGAGLGYE. The whole CDR3 protein is CSAQPGAGLGYEQYF.

This clone was seen repeatedly, ten times or more. The junction departs from the called germline gene at one end, perhaps through a read error. The CDR3 goes on 3 residues after the read ends, and that part is filled in from the germline J gene. The chain uses TRBV5-1 and TRBJ2-7; D may be TRBD1 (6 bases). The germline gives CDR1 SGHRS, CDR2 YFSETQ. CDR3 length equals 17 residues. This chain's CDR3 is CASRPPQRGKTSHEQYF. CDR3 DNA, as far as it was read: TGCGCCAGCAGACCACCCCAAAGGGGGAAGACCTCCCACGAG. The variable domain in full, completed from reference TRBV5-1 and TRBJ2-7, reads KAGVTQTPRYLIKTRGQQVTLSCSPISGHRSVSWYQQTPGQGLQFLFEYFSETQRNKGNFPGRFSGRQFSNSRSEMNVSTLELGDSALYLCASRPPQRGKTSHEQYFGPGTRLTVT.

This clone was detected ten times or more. The CDR3 end falls 3 residues outside the read, so it is completed with the germline J gene. The chain employs TRBV19 and TRBJ1-4, with D perhaps matching TRBD1 (5 bases). Trimming pared 3 bases from V and 8 bases from J, leaving 16 bases between. This CDR3 spans 15 amino acids. The germline CDR1 and CDR2 sequences are LNHDA and SQIVND (reference sequence). The CDR3 reads CASSINRGLGEKLFF. Partial CDR3 DNA: TGTGCCAGTAGTATCAATAGGGGACTAGGGGAAAAA.

Ten or more counts support this clone. The CDR3 end is not reached by the read, which stops 3 residues before it; the germline J gene fills it in. The V and J genes are TRBV6-2 or TRBV6-3 and TRBJ2-2, with D unresolved. Germline assignment: CDR1 MNHEY and CDR2 SVGEGT. The V end lost 8 bases, the J end lost 2 bases, and 6 bases lay between the germline ends. There are 12 residues in the CDR3. This CDR3 reads CASSRNTGELFF. The sequenced CDR3 bases are TGTGCCAGCTCCAGAAACACCGGGGAG.

This clone was recorded many times. The read is 3 residues too short to cover the CDR3 end, so that end is filled in from the germline J gene. V and J are TRBV7-2 and TRBJ2-7; D is unclear. Germline CDR1 reads SGHTA; CDR2 reads FQGNSA. The CDR3 extends over 11 amino acids. The V end was cut by 4 bases, the J end by 3 bases, with 4 bases between. CDR3 residues: CASSSFYEQYF. The CDR3 bases that were read are TGTGCCAGCAGCTCCTTCTACGAG. The entire variable domain, with the rest obtained from reference TRBV7-2 and TRBJ2-7, is as follows: GAGVSQSPSNKVTEKGKDVELRCDPISGHTALYWYRQSLGQGLEFLIYFQGNSAPDKSGLPSDRFSAERTGGSVSTLTIQRTQQEDSAVYLCASSSFYEQYFGPGTRLTVT.

This clone was recorded at least ten times. The missing CDR3 end, 3 residues past where the read stops, is filled in from the germline J gene. The rearrangement uses TRBV30 and TRBJ2-7, with 13 bases aligning to TRBD2. The junction had 6 bases not matched to a gene; V was cut back by 3 bases and J by 4 bases. Germline-derived CDR1 and CDR2 are GTSNPN and SVGIG (reference sequence). This CDR3 comprises 15 residues. CDR3 in amino acids: CAWSALGLAGYEQYF. The sequenced CDR3 bases are TGTGCCTGGAGCGCCTTGGGACTAGCGGGATACGAG.

Many counts were recorded for this clone. The read stops 3 residues short of the end of the CDR3; the missing end is completed from the germline J gene. The chain couples TRBV20-1 to TRBJ1-5; possibly TRBD1 for D (6 bases). V lost 4 bases, J lost 4 bases, and 23 bases lay in between. The germline gives CDR1 DFQATT, CDR2 SNEGSKA (reference sequence). The CDR3 loop spans 17 amino acids. The sequenced CDR3 bases are TGCAGTGCTACGGGACATAGCGTGATTAATGGGAATCAGCCC. Its protein is CSATGHSVINGNQP. The complete CDR3 reads CSATGHSVINGNQPQHF.

At least ten counts were recorded for this clone. The CDR3 end lies 3 residues beyond the end of the read and is filled in from the germline J gene. This chain joins TRBV10-3 and TRBJ2-5, with 7 bases identical to TRBD2. There are 19 residues in the CDR3. V shed 4 bases and J 4 bases; nucleotides not matched to a gene: 21. Per germline, CDR1 ENHRY and CDR2 SYGVKD. The DNA read from the CDR3 is TGTGCCATCAGTGGGCTAGCGGACATCGACAAACACCTCGGAGAGACC. Translating it yields CAISGLADIDKHLGET. The full CDR3 protein is CAISGLADIDKHLGETQYF.

This clone showed up many times. The read terminates 3 residues ahead of where the CDR3 ends, so the germline J gene completes it. The chain links TRBV7-2 to TRBJ1-4, with a tentative D call TRBD1 (5 bases). Germline values: CDR1 SGHTA, CDR2 FQGNSA. Trimming stripped 5 bases from V and 7 bases from J, with 17 bases between. This CDR3 has 15 amino acids. Partial CDR3 DNA: TGTGCCAGCAGCGTCAGCCCCGGGGGTGGTGAAAAA. Its protein is CASSVSPGGGEK. The full CDR3 reads CASSVSPGGGEKLFF.

The table lists this clone with many counts. The read terminates 3 residues before the CDR3 end, so the remaining end is supplied by the germline J gene. The chain carries TRBV29-1 and TRBJ2-5; 10 nucleotides line up with TRBD2. Per the germline V gene, CDR1 is SQVTM and CDR2 is ANQGSEA. Trimming took 7 bases from V and 4 from J; bases not matched to a gene: 12. CDR3 length: 15 amino acids. The DNA read from the CDR3 is TGCAGCGCCAAGAGCGGGAGGGCCAAATCAGAGACC. Protein sequence: CSAKSGRAKSET. The whole CDR3 sequence reads CSAKSGRAKSETQYF.

This clone came up a few times. With the read ending 3 residues before the CDR3 end, the germline J gene is used to fill in that end. This sequence joins TRBV20-1 and TRBJ2-1; D unresolved. Germline CDR1 is DFQATT and CDR2 is SNEGSKA (reference sequence). V was shortened by 0 bases and J by 0 bases, with 12 bases between the two germline ends. The CDR3 consists of 16 residues. CDR3 amino acids: CSARDSSASSYNEQFF. The part of the CDR3 DNA that was read is TGCAGTGCTAGAGATTCTTCTGCGAGCTCCTACAATGAG.

This clone showed up many times. From the germline J gene comes the end of the CDR3, since the read stops 3 residues before it. The chain recombines TRBV19 with TRBJ2-1; 12 nucleotides align to TRBD2. CDR1 and CDR2 (germline): LNHDA, SQIVND (reference sequence). Trimming removed 6 bases from V and 7 bases from J; junction bases left unmatched: 10. The CDR3 has 16 amino acids. The sequenced part of the CDR3 DNA is TGTGCCAGTAGCCCTCCGACTAGCGGGAGAGGGAATGAG. As protein: CASSPPTSGRGNE. The complete CDR3 reads CASSPPTSGRGNEQFF.

This clone was seen repeatedly, ten times or more. The read terminates 3 residues ahead of where the CDR3 ends, so the germline J gene completes it. J is TRBJ2-1 and V is TRBV19, with a weak D call TRBD1 (6 bases). In germline, CDR1 is LNHDA, CDR2 SQIVND (reference sequence). Trimming removed 3 bases at V and 6 bases at J, with 15 bases between. The CDR3 consists of 15 residues. This CDR3 is CASSMPGRGGNEQFF. CDR3 bases read: TGTGCCAGTAGTATGCCCGGCAGGGGTGGCAATGAG.

This clone showed up many times. The read stops 3 residues short of the end of the CDR3; the missing end is completed from the germline J gene. The rearrangement uses TRBV10-1 and TRBJ1-5; D unresolved. The V gene lost 2 bases and the J gene lost 5 bases, with 7 bases spanning the gap. CDR1 and CDR2 (germline): WNHNN, SYGVQD (reference sequence). This CDR3 has 13 residues. CDR3 protein: CASSEGRDQPQHF. The sequenced part of the CDR3 DNA is TGCGCCAGCAGTGAGGGCCGTGATCAGCCC.

This clone was counted many times. Incomplete CDR3 DNA: TGTGCCAGCAGCTTAAGAGGACAGGGAAAACGCGAG. Protein sequence: CASSLRGQGKRE. The complete CDR3 protein is CASSLRGQGKREQYF. The chain combines TRBV7-2 with TRBJ2-7; 8 bases agree with TRBD1. The CDR3 end falls 3 residues outside the read, so it is completed with the germline J gene. The germline V gene has CDR1 SGHTA and CDR2 FQGNSA. Trimming removed 2 bases from V and 6 bases from J; junction bases left unmatched: 9. There are 15 residues in the CDR3.

This clone has at least ten counts. The sequenced part of the CDR3 DNA is TGTGCCTGGACAGGGGCCTACGAG. Amino acids: CAWTGAYE. The entire CDR3 reads CAWTGAYEQYF. This chain uses TRBV30 with TRBJ2-7; TRBD1 is a possible D gene (6 bases). The sequenced fragment ends 3 residues before the CDR3 boundary, so the rest is inferred from the germline J gene. The CDR3 totals 11 residues. Germline V gene sequence: CDR1 GTSNPN, CDR2 SVGIG (reference sequence). V was shortened by 4 bases and J by 2 bases, with 6 bases between the two germline ends.

The table lists this clone with many counts. The observed sequence ends 3 residues before the CDR3 terminus, with the missing tail filled in from the germline J gene. The V gene is TRBV19, the J gene TRBJ2-1; 8 positions agree with TRBD2. Per the germline V gene, CDR1 is LNHDA and CDR2 is SQIVND (reference sequence). Germline trimming cut 5 bases from V and 1 base from J; bases unmatched to any gene: 7. This CDR3 contains 16 residues. Here the CDR3 reads CASSLLAGRSYNEQFF. CDR3 DNA, as far as it was read: TGTGCCAGTAGTTTATTAGCGGGAAGATCCTACAATGAG.

This clone was picked up many times. The CDR3 end is not reached by the read, which stops 3 residues before it; the germline J gene fills it in. The chain has TRBV11-2 and TRBJ2-7; D perhaps matches TRBD1 (5 bases). Germline V gene lookup returns CDR1 SGHAT and CDR2 FQNNGV. The V gene lost 1 base and the J gene lost 4 bases, with 11 bases spanning the gap. The CDR3 sequence is 14 residues long. The covered CDR3 bases are TGTGCCAGCAGCTTAGGTAACCCAGGGTACGAG. Translated: CASSLGNPGYE. The CDR3, in full, reads CASSLGNPGYEQYF.

This clone came up many times. The read ends 3 residues before the CDR3 terminus; that terminus is restored from the germline J gene. The chain has TRBV30 and TRBJ1-6; weak D call: TRBD1 (5 bases). Per the germline V gene, CDR1 is GTSNPN and CDR2 is SVGIG (reference sequence). The CDR3 has 9 amino acids. CDR3: CAGGDPLHF. CDR3 DNA (partial): TGTGCCGGGGGGGATCCC. Supplemented by reference TRBV30 and TRBJ1-6, the full variable domain reads SQTIHQWPATLVQPVGSPLSLECTVEGTSNPNLYWYRQAAGRGLQLLFYSVGIGQISSEVPQNLSASRPQDRQFILSSKKLLLSDSGFYLCAGGDPLHFGNGTRLTVT.